The 7 T cell receptor beta chains given below trace back to one sample, sequenced in a study of T cell changes during pregnancy in multiple sclerosis. Measured with immunoSEQ multiplex PCR; TCRdb has only the in-frame clones, and not every one. The table lists roughly 99,000 clones, 85% to 95% of them singletons. The sequencing used peripheral blood, collected in the third trimester of pregnancy. All receptors come from a female donor in good health, enrolled as a control in a pregnancy study.

As to this clone: The same CDR3 arises from other DNA sequences in this sample as well. This rearrangement joins TRBV6-5 to TRBJ2-1; no definite D call. This CDR3 comprises 11 residues. V lost 9 bases and J 4 bases, leaving 7 bases between the germline ends. Germline values: CDR1 MNHEY, CDR2 SVGAGI. CDR3 DNA: TGTGCCAGTAAGCTATACAATGAGCAGTTCTTC. Its translation is CASKLYNEQFF.

The V and J genes are TRBV2 and TRBJ2-3; a possible D gene is TRBD2 (5 bases). Looked up from germline, CDR1 is SNHLY and CDR2 is FYNNEI. The CDR3 has 14 amino acids. Trimming cost V 3 bases and J 5 bases, with 12 bases left between them. The DNA for the CDR3 is TGTGCCAGCAGTGAGGACTCAGAAATAGATACGCAGTATTTT. Protein product: CASSEDSEIDTQYF.

This sequence joins TRBV12-5 and TRBJ1-6, with 9 positions matching TRBD1. Germline V CDR1 and CDR2: LGHNT, FRNRAP. V gave up 6 bases and J gave up 10 bases; unmatched junction bases: 7. This CDR3 is built from 14 residues. This CDR3 is CASGRTGEGSPLHF. The DNA of the CDR3 is TGTGCTAGTGGCCGGACAGGGGAAGGGTCACCCCTCCACTTT.

The V gene is TRBV4-1, the J gene TRBJ2-3, with D perhaps TRBD2 (5 bases). The CDR3 length is 16 residues. Germline V gene sequence: CDR1 MGHRA, CDR2 YSYEKL. The ends were cut back, 1 base at V and 5 bases at J, with 16 bases in the middle. CDR3 DNA: TGCGCCAGCAGCCAAGTTGGGGAGATCGCGGGAGATACGCAGTATTTT. Translated: CASSQVGEIAGDTQYF.

This chain links TRBV7-2 with TRBJ2-2, with no clear D. The germline V gene encodes CDR1 SGHTA and CDR2 FQGNSA. The CDR3 contains 13 residues. V was pared by 5 bases and J by 5 bases, with 9 bases between. The CDR3, as DNA: TGTGCCAGCAGCCCTATGTCAACCGGGGAGCTGTTTTTT. Its protein product is CASSPMSTGELFF.

The chain recombines TRBV11-2 with TRBJ2-7, with a tentative D call TRBD1 (5 bases). This CDR3 has 13 residues. Per the germline V gene, CDR1 is SGHAT and CDR2 is FQNNGV. V lost 0 bases and J lost 5, with 8 bases in between. The CDR3: CASSLERQNEQYF. CDR3 coding DNA: TGTGCCAGCAGCTTAGAACGACAGAACGAGCAGTACTTC.

The chain uses TRBV18 and TRBJ1-1; 9 nucleotides align to TRBD1. The length of the CDR3 is 17 residues. Trimming cost V 1 base and J 5 bases; bases outside gene matches: 11. Germline-derived CDR1 and CDR2 are KGHSH and LQKENI. The CDR3 DNA follows: TGTGCCAGCTCACCACGGACAGGGGAAGGGGAAAGGACTGAAGCTTTCTTT. Protein: CASSPRTGEGERTEAFF.